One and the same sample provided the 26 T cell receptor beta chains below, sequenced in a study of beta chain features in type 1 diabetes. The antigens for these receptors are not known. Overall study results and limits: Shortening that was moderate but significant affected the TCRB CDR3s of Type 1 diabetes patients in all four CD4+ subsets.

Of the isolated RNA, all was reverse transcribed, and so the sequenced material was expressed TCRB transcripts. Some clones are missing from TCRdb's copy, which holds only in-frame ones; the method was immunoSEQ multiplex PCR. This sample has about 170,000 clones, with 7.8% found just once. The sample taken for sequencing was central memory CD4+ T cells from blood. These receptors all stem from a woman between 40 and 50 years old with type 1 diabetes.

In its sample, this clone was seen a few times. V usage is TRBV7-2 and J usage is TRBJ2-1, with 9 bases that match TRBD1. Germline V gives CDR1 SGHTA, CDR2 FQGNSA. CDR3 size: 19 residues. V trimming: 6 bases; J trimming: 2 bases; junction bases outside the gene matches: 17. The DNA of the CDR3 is TGTGCCAGCAGAAACCCAAGGGACGGACAGGGGACGCCCTACAATGAGCAGTTCTTC. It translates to CASRNPRDGQGTPYNEQFF.

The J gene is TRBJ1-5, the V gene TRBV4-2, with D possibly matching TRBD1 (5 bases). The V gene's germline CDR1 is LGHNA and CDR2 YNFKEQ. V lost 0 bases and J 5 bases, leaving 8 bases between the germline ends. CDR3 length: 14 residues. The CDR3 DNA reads TGTGCCAGCAGCCAAGAGTCGGGGGATCAGCCCCAGCATTTT. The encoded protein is CASSQESGDQPQHF.

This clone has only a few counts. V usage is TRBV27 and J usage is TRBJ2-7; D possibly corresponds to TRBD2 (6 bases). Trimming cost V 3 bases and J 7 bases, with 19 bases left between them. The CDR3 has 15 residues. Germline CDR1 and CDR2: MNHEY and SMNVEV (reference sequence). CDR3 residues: CASSFRGRPTSEQYF. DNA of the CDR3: TGTGCCAGCAGTTTTCGCGGCAGGCCGACTAGTGAGCAGTACTTC.

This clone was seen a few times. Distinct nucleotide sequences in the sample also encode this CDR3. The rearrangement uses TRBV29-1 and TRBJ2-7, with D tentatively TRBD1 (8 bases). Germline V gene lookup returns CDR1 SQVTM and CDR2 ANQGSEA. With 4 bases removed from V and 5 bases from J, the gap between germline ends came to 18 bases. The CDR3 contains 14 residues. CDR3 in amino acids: CSVGGGQGADEQYF. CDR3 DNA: TGCAGCGTTGGGGGGGGTCAGGGGGCCGACGAGCAGTACTTC.

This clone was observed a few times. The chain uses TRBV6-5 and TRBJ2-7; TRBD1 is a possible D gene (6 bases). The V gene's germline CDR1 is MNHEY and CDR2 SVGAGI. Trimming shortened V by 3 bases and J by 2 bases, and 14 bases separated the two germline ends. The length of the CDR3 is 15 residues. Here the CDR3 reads CASSYKGDGPYEQYF. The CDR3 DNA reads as TGTGCCAGCAGTTATAAGGGGGACGGTCCCTACGAGCAGTACTTC.

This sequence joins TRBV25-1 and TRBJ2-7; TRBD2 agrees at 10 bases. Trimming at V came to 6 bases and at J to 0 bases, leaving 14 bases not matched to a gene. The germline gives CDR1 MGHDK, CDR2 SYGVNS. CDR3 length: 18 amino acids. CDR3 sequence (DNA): TGTGCCAGCAGCGAGGGGTCTAGCGGGGGCCATAGCTCCTACGAGCAGTACTTC. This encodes CASSEGSSGGHSSYEQYF.

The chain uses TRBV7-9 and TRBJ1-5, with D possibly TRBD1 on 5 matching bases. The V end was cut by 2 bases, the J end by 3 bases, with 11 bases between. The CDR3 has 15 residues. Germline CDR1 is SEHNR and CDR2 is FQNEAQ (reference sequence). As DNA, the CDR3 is TGTGCCAGCAGCTTATCCAGGGTTAACAATCAGCCCCAGCATTTT. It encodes CASSLSRVNNQPQHF.

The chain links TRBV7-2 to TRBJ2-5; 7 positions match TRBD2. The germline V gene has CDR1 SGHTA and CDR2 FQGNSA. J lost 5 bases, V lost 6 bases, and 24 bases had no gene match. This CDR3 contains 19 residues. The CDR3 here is CASSASGASGYREGETQYF. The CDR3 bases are TGTGCCAGCAGTGCCAGTGGGGCTAGCGGTTACCGTGAGGGCGAGACCCAGTACTTC.

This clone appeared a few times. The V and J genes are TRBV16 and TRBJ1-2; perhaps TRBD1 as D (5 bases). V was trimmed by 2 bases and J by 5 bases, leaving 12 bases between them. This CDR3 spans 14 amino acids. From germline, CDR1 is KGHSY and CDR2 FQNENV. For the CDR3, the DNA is TGTGCCAGCAGCCAAGGCGGGGCTGGATATGGCTACACCTTC. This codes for CASSQGGAGYGYTF.

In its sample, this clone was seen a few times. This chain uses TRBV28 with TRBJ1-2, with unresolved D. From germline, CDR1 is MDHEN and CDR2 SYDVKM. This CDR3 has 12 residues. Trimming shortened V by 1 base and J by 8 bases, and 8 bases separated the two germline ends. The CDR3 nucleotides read TGTGCCAGCAGTTTATCCCACAAAGGCTACACCTTC. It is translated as CASSLSHKGYTF.

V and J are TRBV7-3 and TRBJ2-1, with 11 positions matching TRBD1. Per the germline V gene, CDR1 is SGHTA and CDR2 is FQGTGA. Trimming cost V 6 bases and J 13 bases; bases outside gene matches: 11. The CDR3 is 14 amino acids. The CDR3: CASSTPGTGGIQFF. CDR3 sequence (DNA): TGTGCCAGCAGTACTCCCGGGACAGGGGGGATCCAGTTCTTC. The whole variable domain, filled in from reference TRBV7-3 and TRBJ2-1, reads GAGVSQTPSNKVTEKGKYVELRCDPISGHTALYWYRQSLGQGPEFLIYFQGTGAADDSGLPNDRFFAVRPEGSVSTLKIQRTERGDSAVYLCASSTPGTGGIQFFGPGTRLTVL.

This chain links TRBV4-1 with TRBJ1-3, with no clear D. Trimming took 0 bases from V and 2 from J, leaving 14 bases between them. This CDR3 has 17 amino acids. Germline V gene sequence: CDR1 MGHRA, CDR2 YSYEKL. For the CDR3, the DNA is TGCGCCAGCAGCCAAGAATTCGGCAGGTCGACTGGAAACACCATATATTTT. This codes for CASSQEFGRSTGNTIYF.

CDR3 in DNA: TGCAGTGCTAGAGACCGTGAGGAAGCTTTCTTT. Encoded protein: CSARDREEAFF. The gene calls are TRBV20-1 and TRBJ1-1; D is ambiguous. The CDR3 contains 11 residues. The V gene lost 0 bases and the J gene lost 8 bases, with 7 bases spanning the gap. The germline V gene has CDR1 DFQATT and CDR2 SNEGSKA (reference sequence).

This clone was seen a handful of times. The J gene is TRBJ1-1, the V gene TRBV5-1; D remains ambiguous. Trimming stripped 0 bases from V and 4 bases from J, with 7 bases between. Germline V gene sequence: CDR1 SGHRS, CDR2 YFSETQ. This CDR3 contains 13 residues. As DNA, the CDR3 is TGCGCCAGCAGCTTGGACGGTGGCACTGAAGCTTTCTTT. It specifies CASSLDGGTEAFF.

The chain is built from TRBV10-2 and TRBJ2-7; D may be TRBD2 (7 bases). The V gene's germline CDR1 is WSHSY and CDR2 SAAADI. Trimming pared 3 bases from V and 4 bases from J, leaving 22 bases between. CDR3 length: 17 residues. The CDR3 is CASSEQGWTSGKYEQYF. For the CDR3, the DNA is TGCGCCAGCAGTGAACAGGGATGGACCAGCGGGAAGTACGAGCAGTACTTC.

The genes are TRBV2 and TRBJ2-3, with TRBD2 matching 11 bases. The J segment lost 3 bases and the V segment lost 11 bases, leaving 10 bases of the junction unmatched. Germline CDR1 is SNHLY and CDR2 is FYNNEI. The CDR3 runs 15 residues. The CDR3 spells CASNTGLAATDTQYF. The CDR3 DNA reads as TGTGCCTCTAACACGGGACTAGCGGCTACAGATACGCAGTATTTT.

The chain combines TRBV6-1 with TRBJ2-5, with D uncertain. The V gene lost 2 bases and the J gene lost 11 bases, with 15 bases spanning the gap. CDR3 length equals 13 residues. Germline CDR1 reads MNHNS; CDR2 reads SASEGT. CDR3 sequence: CASSEMVASGQYF. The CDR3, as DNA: TGTGCCAGCAGTGAAATGGTGGCCTCGGGTCAGTACTTC.

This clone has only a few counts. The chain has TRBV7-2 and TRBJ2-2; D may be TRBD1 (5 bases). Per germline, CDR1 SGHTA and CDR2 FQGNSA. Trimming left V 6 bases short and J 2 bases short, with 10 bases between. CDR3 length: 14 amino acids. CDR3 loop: CASRGAANTGELFF. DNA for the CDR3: TGTGCCAGCAGAGGGGCAGCCAACACCGGGGAGCTGTTTTTT.

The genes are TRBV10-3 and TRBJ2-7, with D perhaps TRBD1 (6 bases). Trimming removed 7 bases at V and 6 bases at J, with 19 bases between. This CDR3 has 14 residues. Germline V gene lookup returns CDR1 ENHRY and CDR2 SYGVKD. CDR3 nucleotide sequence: TGTGCCATCACTGGGGGCCCTGGAAAGGCCGAGCAGTACTTC. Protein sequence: CAITGGPGKAEQYF.

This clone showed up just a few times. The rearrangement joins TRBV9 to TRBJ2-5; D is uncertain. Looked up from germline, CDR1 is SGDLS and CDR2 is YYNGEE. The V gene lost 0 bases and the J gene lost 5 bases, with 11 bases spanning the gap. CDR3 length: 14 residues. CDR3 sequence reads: CASSVGSRMETQYF. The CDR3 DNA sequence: TGTGCCAGCAGCGTAGGGTCGCGGATGGAGACCCAGTACTTC.

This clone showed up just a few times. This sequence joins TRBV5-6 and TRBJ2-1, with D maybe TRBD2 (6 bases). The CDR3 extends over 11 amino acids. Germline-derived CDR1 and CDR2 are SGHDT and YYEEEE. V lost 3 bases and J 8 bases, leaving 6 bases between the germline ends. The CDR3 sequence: CASSWEDEQFF. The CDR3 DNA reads TGTGCCAGCAGCTGGGAGGATGAGCAGTTCTTC.

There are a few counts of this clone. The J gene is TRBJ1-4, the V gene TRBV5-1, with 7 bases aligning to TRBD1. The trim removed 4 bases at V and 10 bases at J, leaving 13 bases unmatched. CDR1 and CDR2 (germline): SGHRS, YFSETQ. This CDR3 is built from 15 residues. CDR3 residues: CASSLLSGTEGKLFF. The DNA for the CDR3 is TGCGCCAGCAGCCTGCTCTCCGGGACAGAGGGAAAACTGTTTTTT.

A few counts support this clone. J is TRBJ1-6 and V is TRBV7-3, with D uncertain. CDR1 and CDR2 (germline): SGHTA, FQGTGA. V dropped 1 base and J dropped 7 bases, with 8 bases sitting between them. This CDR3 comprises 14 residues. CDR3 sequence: CASSLNPRNSPLHF. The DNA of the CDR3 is TGTGCCAGCAGCTTAAATCCCAGAAATTCACCCCTCCACTTT.

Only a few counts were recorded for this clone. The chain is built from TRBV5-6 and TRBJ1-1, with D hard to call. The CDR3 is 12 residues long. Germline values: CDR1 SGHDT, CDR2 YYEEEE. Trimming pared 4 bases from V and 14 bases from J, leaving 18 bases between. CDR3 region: CASSGGLPEVFF. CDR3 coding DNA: TGTGCCAGCAGCGGCGGCCTTCCAGAAGTATTCTTT.

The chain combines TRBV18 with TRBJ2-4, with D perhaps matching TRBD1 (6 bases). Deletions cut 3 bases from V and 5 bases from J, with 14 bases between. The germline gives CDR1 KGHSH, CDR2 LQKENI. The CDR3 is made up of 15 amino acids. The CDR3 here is CASSPGAVGENIQYF. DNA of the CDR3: TGTGCCAGCTCACCGGGGGCCGTCGGGGAAAACATTCAGTACTTC.

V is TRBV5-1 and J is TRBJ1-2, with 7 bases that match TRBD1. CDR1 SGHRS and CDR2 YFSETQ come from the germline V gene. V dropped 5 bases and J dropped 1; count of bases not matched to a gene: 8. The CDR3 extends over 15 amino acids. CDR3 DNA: TGCGCCAGCAGAGAGGGGCAGGGGGTTAACTATGGCTACACCTTC. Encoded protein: CASREGQGVNYGYTF.